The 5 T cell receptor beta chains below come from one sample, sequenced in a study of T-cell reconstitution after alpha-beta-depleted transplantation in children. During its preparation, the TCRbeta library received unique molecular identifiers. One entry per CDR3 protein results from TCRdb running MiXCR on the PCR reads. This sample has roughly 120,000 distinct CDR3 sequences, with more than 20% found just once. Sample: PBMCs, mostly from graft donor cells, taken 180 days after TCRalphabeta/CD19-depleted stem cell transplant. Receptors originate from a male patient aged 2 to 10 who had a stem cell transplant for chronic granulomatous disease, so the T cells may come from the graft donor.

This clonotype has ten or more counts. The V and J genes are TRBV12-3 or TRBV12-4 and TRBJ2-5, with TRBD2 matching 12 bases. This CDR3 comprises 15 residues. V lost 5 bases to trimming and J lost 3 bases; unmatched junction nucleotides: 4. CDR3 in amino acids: CASSPRTSGEETQYF. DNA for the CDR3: TGTGCCAGCAGTCCCCGGACTAGCGGGGAAGAGACCCAGTACTTC.

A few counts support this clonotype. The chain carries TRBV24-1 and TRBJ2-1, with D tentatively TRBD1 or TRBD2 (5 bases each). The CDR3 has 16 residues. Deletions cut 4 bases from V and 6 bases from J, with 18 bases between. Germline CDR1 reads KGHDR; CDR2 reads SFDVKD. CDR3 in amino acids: CATSETNTRDVNEQFF. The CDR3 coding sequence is TGTGCCACCAGTGAAACCAACACCCGGGACGTCAATGAGCAGTTCTTC.

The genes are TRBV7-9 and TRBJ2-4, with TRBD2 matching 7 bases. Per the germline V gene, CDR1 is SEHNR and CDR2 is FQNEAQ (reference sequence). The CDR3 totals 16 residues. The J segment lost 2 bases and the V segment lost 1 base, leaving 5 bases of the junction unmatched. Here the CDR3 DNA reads TGTGCCAGCAGCTTAGAAGGGACTACCACCAAAAACATTCAGTACTTC. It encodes CASSLEGTTTKNIQYF.

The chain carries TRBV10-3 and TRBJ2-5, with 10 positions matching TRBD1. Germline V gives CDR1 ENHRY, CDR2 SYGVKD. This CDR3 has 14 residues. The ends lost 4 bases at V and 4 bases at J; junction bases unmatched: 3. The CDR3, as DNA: TGTGCCATCAGTGTTGGGACAGGGGCAGAGACCCAGTACTTC. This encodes CAISVGTGAETQYF.

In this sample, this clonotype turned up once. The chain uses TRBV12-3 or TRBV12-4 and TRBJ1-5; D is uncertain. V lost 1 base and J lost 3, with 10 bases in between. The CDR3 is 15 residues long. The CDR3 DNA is TGTGCCAGCAGTTTAGGCAGAGAATTCAATCAGCCCCAGCATTTT. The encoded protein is CASSLGREFNQPQHF.